A selection of T cell receptor beta chains follows, all from one sample in a study of cytomegalovirus exposure and HLA in healthy donors. Measured with immunoSEQ multiplex PCR; TCRdb has only the in-frame clones, and not every one. The sample has roughly 70,000 clones, approximately 97% seen once; the top ten hold about 1.5%. The sequenced sample consisted of PBMCs. The receptor set was obtained from a young woman in good health and CMV-seropositive. Both conserved end residues are part of each CDR3. Fields, in order: D gene, clone size, V gene, J gene, CDR3 DNA, CDR3 protein. A D gene is named only where the DNA matches it firmly. Expanded clones are given a class, and other clones once, few, many or no size at all.

D: NA
size: NA
V: TRBV7-8
J: TRBJ1-2
DNA: TGTGCCAGCAGCTTAGGTCCTCGCGGGCCTAACTATGGCTACACCTTC
CDR3: CASSLGPRGPNYGYTF

D: NA
size: NA
V: TRBV27
J: TRBJ1-2
DNA: TGTGCCAGCAGCCCACCGGGTCCAGCCAACTATGGCTACACCTTC
CDR3: CASSPPGPANYGYTF

D: TRBD2
size: NA
V: TRBV7-9
J: TRBJ2-7
DNA: TGTGCCAGCAGCTTAGACAGTCTAGCGGGTTTGGAGAACGAGCAGTACTTC
CDR3: CASSLDSLAGLENEQYF

D: TRBD2
size: NA
V: TRBV7-9
J: TRBJ2-3
DNA: TGTGCCAGCAGCTCGACTAGCGGGAGGGCGACAGATACGCAGTATTTT
CDR3: CASSSTSGRATDTQYF

D: NA
size: NA
V: TRBV4-2
J: TRBJ2-1
DNA: TGTGCCAGCAGCCAAGATGGGGGAGGCGGCACCCACTCCTACAATGAGCAGTTCTTC
CDR3: CASSQDGGGGTHSYNEQFF

D: NA
size: NA
V: TRBV4-1
J: TRBJ2-1
DNA: TGCGCCAGCAGCCAGGTCTCGCCGGGAGCTCGTCTCAATGAGCAGTTCTTC
CDR3: CASSQVSPGARLNEQFF

D: TRBD1
size: NA
V: TRBV9
J: TRBJ1-3
DNA: TGTGCCAGCAGCCTCCGACAGGGGATCTCTGGAAACACCATATATTTT
CDR3: CASSLRQGISGNTIYF

D: NA
size: NA
V: TRBV4-1
J: TRBJ2-3
DNA: TGCGCCAGCAGCCAAGCCAACCTAGTTGCATTTGATACGCAGTATTTT
CDR3: CASSQANLVAFDTQYF

D: NA
size: NA
V: TRBV6-8
J: TRBJ1-2
DNA: TGTGCCAGCAGTTGGGGCAGGAGATGCTATGGCTACACCTTC
CDR3: CASSWGRRCYGYTF

D: NA
size: NA
V: TRBV1
J: TRBJ2-3
DNA: TGCACCAGCAGCGAGATGGTAGAGCAGTATTTT
CDR3: CTSSEMVEQYF

D: TRBD1
size: NA
V: TRBV5-1
J: TRBJ2-1
DNA: TGCGCCAGCAGCTTGGTAGGACAGGGCAGCGGGAATGAGCAGTTCTTC
CDR3: CASSLVGQGSGNEQFF

D: NA
size: NA
V: TRBV13
J: TRBJ2-1
DNA: TGTGCCAGCAGCTTAGGCCCCAACAATGAGCAGTTCTTC
CDR3: CASSLGPNNEQFF

D: NA
size: NA
V: TRBV7-3
J: TRBJ2-7
DNA: TGTGCCAGCAGCCCCCACTACGAGCAGTACTTC
CDR3: CASSPHYEQYF

D: NA
size: NA
V: TRBV14
J: TRBJ2-1
DNA: TGTGCCAGCAGCCAAGAACACTACTACAATGAGCAGTTCTTC
CDR3: CASSQEHYYNEQFF

D: NA
size: NA
V: TRBV18
J: TRBJ1-1
DNA: TGTGCCAGCTCAGTAACCGGACGGAGGACTGAAGCTTTCTTT
CDR3: CASSVTGRRTEAFF

D: NA
size: NA
V: TRBV2
J: TRBJ2-7
DNA: TGTGCCAGCAGCGGACTATCCTACGAGCAGTACTTC
CDR3: CASSGLSYEQYF

D: NA
size: NA
V: TRBV5-1
J: TRBJ2-1
DNA: TGCGCCAGCAGCTCCCCCGTCAACCAGCGGAGCTACAATGAGCAGTTCTTC
CDR3: CASSSPVNQRSYNEQFF

D: NA
size: NA
V: TRBV28
J: TRBJ1-1
DNA: TGTGCCAGCCCTCCTCCCGGGACAACTGACACTGAAGCTTTCTTT
CDR3: CASPPPGTTDTEAFF

D: TRBD2
size: NA
V: TRBV19
J: TRBJ2-1
DNA: TGTGCCAGTAGTAGGGGACTAGCGGGAGAGGAGGAGCAGTTCTTC
CDR3: CASSRGLAGEEEQFF

D: NA
size: NA
V: TRBV4-1
J: TRBJ2-1
DNA: TGCGCCAGCAGCCAAGACCGGTCAAACAATGAGCAGTTCTTC
CDR3: CASSQDRSNNEQFF

D: NA
size: NA
V: TRBV10-3
J: TRBJ2-2
DNA: TGTGCCATCAGTGCTCCTCCCCCGAACACCGGGGAGCTGTTTTTT
CDR3: CAISAPPPNTGELFF

D: TRBD1
size: NA
V: TRBV27
J: TRBJ1-1
DNA: TGTGCCAGCAGTTTAGGCACAGGGGCTGAAGCTTTCTTT
CDR3: CASSLGTGAEAFF

D: TRBD1
size: NA
V: TRBV14
J: TRBJ1-1
DNA: TGTGCCAGCAGCCAAATGGGATTAGACAGGGGTGAAGCTTTCTTT
CDR3: CASSQMGLDRGEAFF

D: NA
size: NA
V: TRBV19
J: TRBJ1-2
DNA: TGTGCCAGTAGTACGGAGCCCCCCGGTGGCTACACCTTC
CDR3: CASSTEPPGGYTF

D: NA
size: NA
V: TRBV28
J: TRBJ2-7
DNA: TGTGCCAGCAGTCCCAGGTTACATGTCACGGACTTC
CDR3: CASSPRLHVTDF

D: TRBD1
size: NA
V: TRBV18
J: TRBJ2-7
DNA: TGTGCCAGCTCCCCCGGGACAGGGGCCTACGAGCAGTACTTC
CDR3: CASSPGTGAYEQYF

D: TRBD1
size: NA
V: TRBV5-1
J: TRBJ1-4
DNA: TGCGCCAGCAGCTTGGACAGGGGAGGTGAAAAACTGTTTTTT
CDR3: CASSLDRGGEKLFF

D: NA
size: NA
V: TRBV4-1
J: TRBJ1-2
DNA: TGCGCCAGCAGCCAAGTTCGCGGGAGTTGGGCCGGCTACACCTTC
CDR3: CASSQVRGSWAGYTF

D: NA
size: NA
V: TRBV5-4
J: TRBJ1-3
DNA: TGTGCCAGCAGCGCCCGGGACAATCCTGGAAACACCATATATTTT
CDR3: CASSARDNPGNTIYF

D: TRBD2
size: NA
V: TRBV6-6
J: TRBJ2-3
DNA: TGTGCCAGCAGCGGGAATAGCGGGAGTTGGACAGATACGCAGTATTTT
CDR3: CASSGNSGSWTDTQYF

D: TRBD1
size: NA
V: TRBV28
J: TRBJ1-1
DNA: TGTGCCAGCAGTTACGGGATCAGGACAGGGGGGGACACTGAAGCTTTCTTT
CDR3: CASSYGIRTGGDTEAFF

D: TRBD2
size: once
V: TRBV4-1
J: TRBJ2-5
DNA: TGCGCCAGCAGCCCCCTCACTAGCGGGAGTGGGACCCAGTACTTC
CDR3: CASSPLTSGSGTQYF

D: NA
size: NA
V: TRBV14
J: TRBJ2-7
DNA: TGTGCCAGCAGCCAAGGAGGACATATCTCCTACGAGCAGTACTTC
CDR3: CASSQGGHISYEQYF

D: TRBD1
size: NA
V: TRBV14
J: TRBJ2-1
DNA: TGTGCCAGCAGCCTTAGACAGGGATCCGACAATGAGCAGTTCTTC
CDR3: CASSLRQGSDNEQFF

D: TRBD1
size: NA
V: TRBV7-9
J: TRBJ1-2
DNA: TGTGCCAGCAGCGGGGACAGGGGGCCCTATGGCTACACCTTC
CDR3: CASSGDRGPYGYTF

D: NA
size: NA
V: TRBV5-1
J: TRBJ2-7
DNA: TGCGCCAGCAGCTTCGGCAGGGGAGCTTACGAGCAGTACTTC
CDR3: CASSFGRGAYEQYF

D: NA
size: NA
V: TRBV11-2
J: TRBJ2-7
DNA: TGTGCCAGCAGCTTAGTTCCGGAGGACGAGCAGTACTTC
CDR3: CASSLVPEDEQYF

D: NA
size: NA
V: TRBV6-6
J: TRBJ2-3
DNA: TGTGCCAGCAGTTACGGCAGGGGCGATACGCAGTATTTT
CDR3: CASSYGRGDTQYF

D: TRBD1
size: NA
V: TRBV30
J: TRBJ1-1
DNA: TGTGCCTGGACGGGACAGTATACTGAAGCTTTCTTT
CDR3: CAWTGQYTEAFF

D: TRBD1
size: NA
V: TRBV30
J: TRBJ2-1
DNA: TGTGCCTGGAGTTGGGGGGACCTCAGGGGGCCGGATGAGCAGTTCTTC
CDR3: CAWSWGDLRGPDEQFF

D: TRBD1
size: NA
V: TRBV30
J: TRBJ1-5
DNA: TGTGCCTGGCGACCGAGACAGGGAAATCAGCCCCAGCATTTT
CDR3: CAWRPRQGNQPQHF

D: NA
size: NA
V: TRBV7-6
J: TRBJ1-1
DNA: TGTGCCAGCAGCCTCTCTGGGGCCTCCGATCGAACTGAAGCTTTCTTT
CDR3: CASSLSGASDRTEAFF

D: TRBD1
size: NA
V: TRBV28
J: TRBJ1-2
DNA: TGTGCCAGCAGTTTAATTCCGGACAGGAGTCATGGCTACACCTTC
CDR3: CASSLIPDRSHGYTF

D: TRBD2
size: NA
V: TRBV19
J: TRBJ2-1
DNA: TGTGCCAGTAGCATGCTACTCGGGAGGGTTAATGAGCAGTTCTTC
CDR3: CASSMLLGRVNEQFF

D: NA
size: NA
V: TRBV7-3
J: TRBJ2-1
DNA: TGTGCCAGCAGCTCGGGGGTGGGTTTAGATCGTCACGATGAGCAGTTCTTC
CDR3: CASSSGVGLDRHDEQFF

D: TRBD2
size: NA
V: TRBV6-8
J: TRBJ2-1
DNA: TGTGCCAGCACGCGCGGGAGGTCCTCCTACAATGAGCAGTTCTTC
CDR3: CASTRGRSSYNEQFF

D: NA
size: NA
V: TRBV30
J: TRBJ1-2
DNA: TGTGCCTGGAGTCCCCGGGGCTATGGCTACACCTTC
CDR3: CAWSPRGYGYTF

D: TRBD1
size: NA
V: TRBV18
J: TRBJ2-7
DNA: TGTGCCAGCTCACAAGACAGGGCCTCCTACGAGCAGTACTTC
CDR3: CASSQDRASYEQYF

D: TRBD2
size: NA
V: TRBV2
J: TRBJ2-5
DNA: TGTGCCAGCAGTGAATGGACTAGCGGGAGTAAAGAGACCCAGTACTTC
CDR3: CASSEWTSGSKETQYF

D: TRBD1
size: NA
V: TRBV19
J: TRBJ2-5
DNA: TGTGCCAGTAGTGCAACAGGCGGACAGGGCGGGGAGACCCAGTACTTC
CDR3: CASSATGGQGGETQYF

D: TRBD2
size: NA
V: TRBV7-2
J: TRBJ2-1
DNA: TGTGCCAGCAGCTTAGGAGGAGCGGGAGGCTACAATGAGCAGTTCTTC
CDR3: CASSLGGAGGYNEQFF

D: NA
size: NA
V: TRBV4-1
J: TRBJ2-4
DNA: TGCGCCAGCAGCCAAGCGGGAGCCAAAAACATTCAGTACTTC
CDR3: CASSQAGAKNIQYF

D: TRBD1
size: NA
V: TRBV6-1
J: TRBJ1-2
DNA: TGTGCCAGCAGTGAAGCACCGGGACAGGTCTATGGCTACACCTTC
CDR3: CASSEAPGQVYGYTF

D: NA
size: once
V: TRBV5-4
J: TRBJ2-1
DNA: TGTGCCAGCAGCGTATTTACACACCTAGTCTCCAATGAGCAGTTCTTC
CDR3: CASSVFTHLVSNEQFF

D: NA
size: NA
V: TRBV30
J: TRBJ2-1
DNA: TGTGCCTGGAGTGTGGTAGCGATGGATGAGCAGTTCTTC
CDR3: CAWSVVAMDEQFF

D: TRBD1
size: NA
V: TRBV19
J: TRBJ2-6
DNA: TGTGCCAGTAGTATAGCTTTGACAGGGGGCGTTTCCTGGGGGGCCAACGTCCTGACTTTC
CDR3: CASSIALTGGVSWGANVLTF

D: NA
size: NA
V: TRBV4-1
J: TRBJ2-2
DNA: TGCGCCAGCAGCCAAGACCAGATGAGGACCGGGGAGCTGTTTTTT
CDR3: CASSQDQMRTGELFF